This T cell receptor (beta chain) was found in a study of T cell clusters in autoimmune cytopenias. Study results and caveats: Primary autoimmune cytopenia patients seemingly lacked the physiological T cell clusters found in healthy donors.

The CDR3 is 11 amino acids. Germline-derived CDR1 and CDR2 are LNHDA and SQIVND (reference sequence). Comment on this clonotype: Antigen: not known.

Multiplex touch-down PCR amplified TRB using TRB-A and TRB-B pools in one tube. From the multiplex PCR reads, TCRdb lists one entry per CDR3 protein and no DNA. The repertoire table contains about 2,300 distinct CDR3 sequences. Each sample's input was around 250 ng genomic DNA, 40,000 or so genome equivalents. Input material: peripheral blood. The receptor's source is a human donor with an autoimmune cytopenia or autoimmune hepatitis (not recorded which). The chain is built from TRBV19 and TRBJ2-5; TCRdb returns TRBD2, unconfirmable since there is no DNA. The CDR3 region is CASSLVETQYF.